Presented here are 22 T cell receptor beta chains from one specimen sequenced in a study of quantifying T cell responses using KT2 cells (dated by TCRdb to the late 2010s). Describing the broader study: RNA was DNase-treated and reverse transcribed with TCR alpha and beta constant-region primers, mostly using SuperScript III.

Libraries were built with UMI-ligation and nested PCR. These reads were obtained on an Illumina MiSeq. T4 RNA ligase 1 was used to ligate a single-stranded oligonucleotide containing the Illumina SP2 sequence and a UMI to the 3' end of the cDNA. PCR1 consisted of 4 cycles (98 degrees C 15 s, 69 degrees C 30 s, 72 degrees C 40 s), and for the beta primer an equimolar mix of RC1.1 and RC1.2 was used to cover TRBC1 and TRBC2. TCRdb ran its own pipeline on the public reads, namely fastp trimming at Q25 and MiXCR clone calling, and kept in-frame beta chains. For every CDR3 protein sequence, its rows merge into one entry that carries the most common genes and DNA. This sample is represented by just under 50,000 distinct CDR3 sequences; more than 9% of them were singletons. The ten largest clonotypes hold about 10% of the sample. The sample was PBMCs spiked with cells of the T cell clone KT2. These receptors came from a human donor.

The rearrangement links TRBV28 to TRBJ2-3; TRBD2 matches at 13 bases. J lost 6 bases, V lost 6 bases, and 3 bases had no gene match. The CDR3 is made up of 14 amino acids. Germline V CDR1 and CDR2: MDHEN, SYDVKM. CDR3 region: CASRLAGGRDTQYF. The DNA of the CDR3 is TGTGCCAGCAGACTAGCGGGAGGGCGTGATACGCAGTATTTT.

The sample holds many counts of this clonotype. This chain uses TRBV12-5 with TRBJ2-1, with D hard to call. Germline V lookup: CDR1 LGHNT, CDR2 FRNRAP. Trimming cost V 2 bases and J 8 bases, with 10 bases left between them. There are 13 residues in the CDR3. The CDR3 DNA follows: TGTGCTAGTGGTTTGCCCCGACCGGATGAGCAGTTCTTC. It is translated as CASGLPRPDEQFF.

The J gene is TRBJ1-1, the V gene TRBV12-3 or TRBV12-4; 10 positions agree with TRBD1. CDR3 length: 16 amino acids. The J segment lost 3 bases and the V segment lost 5 bases, leaving 9 bases of the junction unmatched. CDR3 residues: CASSPGGQGVHTEAFF. The CDR3 DNA reads as TGTGCCAGCAGTCCCGGCGGACAGGGGGTTCACACTGAAGCTTTCTTT.

This clonotype was found a few times. The J gene is TRBJ2-3, the V gene TRBV6-5; D perhaps matches TRBD2 (5 bases). The CDR3 is made up of 13 amino acids. Germline V gene lookup returns CDR1 MNHEY and CDR2 SVGAGI. Between the trimmed V and J ends, which lost 6 bases and 6 bases, there was a span of 13 bases. The CDR3 sequence is CASSFRSGDTQYF. CDR3 coding DNA: TGTGCCAGCAGCTTTCGTTCGGGGGATACGCAGTATTTT.

V gene TRBV24-1 combines with J gene TRBJ2-1, with a tentative D call TRBD2 (5 bases). This CDR3 has 13 residues. CDR1 and CDR2 (germline): KGHDR, SFDVKD. V lost 9 bases to trimming and J lost 5 bases, with 13 bases between them. CDR3 sequence: CATRGASNNEQFF. CDR3 nucleotides: TGTGCCACCCGGGGTGCTAGTAACAATGAGCAGTTCTTC.

This clonotype was seen only a few times. This chain connects TRBV20-1 to TRBJ2-7; TRBD1 aligns across 8 bases. V was pared by 7 bases and J by 0 bases, with 8 bases of the junction left unmatched. Germline V lookup: CDR1 DFQATT, CDR2 SNEGSKA (reference sequence). The CDR3 totals 14 residues. The CDR3 sequence: CSGKTGANSYEQYF. DNA for the CDR3: TGCAGTGGTAAGACAGGGGCCAACTCCTACGAGCAGTACTTC.

This clonotype was seen more than once but under ten times. The chain carries TRBV5-1 and TRBJ2-1; 9 bases match TRBD2. Germline V lookup: CDR1 SGHRS, CDR2 YFSETQ. The length of the CDR3 is 15 residues. The V segment lost 4 bases and the J segment 5 bases; nucleotides outside the gene matches: 7. CDR3 nucleotide sequence: TGCGCCAGCAGCCGCATAGCGGGGGAAAACAATGAGCAGTTCTTC. Its translation: CASSRIAGENNEQFF.

The V gene is TRBV29-1, the J gene TRBJ2-1; TRBD1 matches at 7 bases. The V and J ends lost 7 bases and 6 bases, in that order; junction bases with no gene match: 6. Germline CDR1 and CDR2: SQVTM and ANQGSEA. This CDR3 is 12 amino acids long. Here the CDR3 DNA reads TGCAGCGCCCAGGCAGGGGGCAATGAGCAGTTCTTC. As protein: CSAQAGGNEQFF.

This clonotype turned up a few times. Here the CDR3 reads CASSWEATEAFF. CDR3 coding DNA: TGTGCCAGCAGTTGGGAAGCTACTGAAGCTTTCTTT. This chain uses TRBV12-3 or TRBV12-4 with TRBJ1-1; no clear D gene. V lost 4 bases and J lost 5, with 8 bases in between. This CDR3 comprises 12 residues.

The chain uses TRBV2 and TRBJ1-5; D remains ambiguous. The CDR3 is 13 amino acids. Germline assignment: CDR1 SNHLY and CDR2 FYNNEI. V dropped 5 bases and J dropped 7 bases, with 12 bases sitting between them. This CDR3 is CASSLWGWQPQHF. CDR3 bases: TGTGCCAGCAGTCTATGGGGTTGGCAGCCCCAGCATTTT.

CDR3 in amino acids: CASSLLGGKIQAFF. The CDR3 coding sequence is TGTGCCAGCAGTTTATTAGGGGGTAAGATCCAAGCTTTCTTT. This chain links TRBV12-3 or TRBV12-4 with TRBJ1-1, with D perhaps matching TRBD1 (6 bases). Deletions cut 2 bases from V and 9 bases from J, with 16 bases between. CDR3 size: 14 residues.

V is TRBV11-2 and J is TRBJ2-7, with D perhaps assigned TRBD1 or TRBD2 (5 bases each). Trimming shortened V by 0 bases and J by 5 bases, and 17 bases separated the two germline ends. The CDR3 is 16 residues long. The V gene's germline CDR1 is SGHAT and CDR2 FQNNGV. CDR3 loop: CASSLESRGPSNEQYF. CDR3 bases: TGTGCCAGCAGCTTAGAATCTAGGGGCCCTAGCAACGAGCAGTACTTC.

The V gene is TRBV29-1, the J gene TRBJ1-5; D unresolved. V gave up 0 bases and J gave up 1 base, with 4 bases separating them. This CDR3 contains 13 residues. Germline V gene sequence: CDR1 SQVTM, CDR2 ANQGSEA. The CDR3 reads CSVEDGSNQPQHF. Written as DNA, the CDR3 is TGCAGCGTTGAAGACGGCAGCAATCAGCCCCAGCATTTT.

The gene calls are TRBV11-3 and TRBJ2-7, with D unclear. The CDR3 spans 15 residues. From germline, CDR1 is SGHNT and CDR2 YENEEA. Between the trimmed V and J ends, which lost 0 bases and 3 bases, there was a span of 12 bases. The CDR3 loop reads CASSLDFRSDYEQYF. CDR3 bases: TGTGCCAGCAGCTTAGATTTCAGAAGCGACTACGAGCAGTACTTC.

This clonotype was seen at least ten times. The chain combines TRBV18 with TRBJ1-4; 8 nucleotides agree with TRBD1. This CDR3 spans 14 amino acids. Germline CDR1 reads KGHSH; CDR2 reads LQKENI. After removal of 3 bases from V and 8 bases from J, the junction contained 5 bases not matched to a gene. CDR3 in amino acids: CASSPAGGQEKLFF. CDR3 nucleotide sequence: TGTGCCAGCTCACCTGCAGGGGGCCAGGAAAAACTGTTTTTT.

The chain is built from TRBV12-3 or TRBV12-4 and TRBJ2-1, with 10 bases aligning to TRBD2. V lost 5 bases to trimming and J lost 4 bases; unmatched junction nucleotides: 14. The CDR3 covers 18 residues. The CDR3 DNA follows: TGTGCCAGCAGTCCCCTCACTAGCGGGACTCGCCTTTACAATGAGCAGTTCTTC. Its protein is CASSPLTSGTRLYNEQFF.

In its sample, this clonotype was seen many times. The chain employs TRBV7-3 and TRBJ1-2; D perhaps matches TRBD1 (6 bases). From germline, CDR1 is SGHTA and CDR2 FQGTGA. The V end lost 4 bases, the J end lost 3 bases, and 12 bases lay between the germline ends. The CDR3 has 14 residues. The CDR3: CASSSRRGDYGYTF. DNA for the CDR3: TGTGCCAGCAGCTCTCGGAGGGGGGACTATGGCTACACCTTC.

This clonotype was recorded a few times. The chain is built from TRBV7-9 and TRBJ1-6; no clear D. The CDR3 totals 14 residues. CDR1 SEHNR and CDR2 FQNEAQ come from the germline V gene (reference sequence). V lost 9 bases and J 6 bases, leaving 15 bases between the germline ends. DNA of the CDR3: TGTGCCAGTCGGATTCGAGGCACTAATTCACCCCTCCACTTT. Translated: CASRIRGTNSPLHF. The variable domain in full, completed from reference TRBV7-9 and TRBJ1-6, reads DTGVSQNPRHKITKRGQNVTFRCDPISEHNRLYWYRQTLGQGPEFLTYFQNEAQLEKSRLLSDRFSAERPKGSFSTLEIQRTEQGDSAMYLCASRIRGTNSPLHFGNGTRLTVT.

This chain links TRBV6-2 or TRBV6-3 with TRBJ2-5, with a possible D match to TRBD1 (6 bases). Germline lookup yields CDR1 MNHEY and CDR2 SVGEGT. CDR3 length equals 16 residues. V was pared by 0 bases and J by 6 bases, with 17 bases between. DNA for the CDR3: TGTGCCAGCAGTTACTCGAGAGGTAACAGGGAAAAGACCCAGTACTTC. Translated, it gives CASSYSRGNREKTQYF.

The CDR3 DNA is TGTGCCAGCGGGGTAGCGGGTCCAGATACGCAGTATTTT. Amino acid sequence: CASGVAGPDTQYF. The J gene is TRBJ2-3, the V gene TRBV6-6, with 7 bases lining up with TRBD2. Germline CDR1 reads MNHNY; CDR2 reads SVGAGI (reference sequence). Germline trimming cut 8 bases from V and 4 bases from J; bases unmatched to any gene: 6. There are 13 residues in the CDR3.

This clonotype was detected only a few times. The chain combines TRBV4-3 with TRBJ2-7, with D unclear. Between the trimmed V and J ends, which lost 4 bases and 0 bases, there was a span of 19 bases. The CDR3 has 17 residues. The V gene's germline CDR1 is LGHNA and CDR2 YSLEER. CDR3 protein: CASSPPWLRTSSYEQYF. The CDR3 DNA sequence: TGCGCCAGCAGCCCCCCCTGGTTGCGGACGAGCTCCTACGAGCAGTACTTC.

This clonotype was counted ten times or more. The V and J genes are TRBV7-8 and TRBJ1-1; TRBD1 agrees at 11 bases. J lost 5 bases, V lost 5 bases, and 10 bases had no gene match. This CDR3 is 16 amino acids long. Germline lookup yields CDR1 SGHVS and CDR2 FQNEAQ. The CDR3 nucleotides are TGTGCCAGCAGCCGGGCGGACAGGGGGCTGGAAACTGAAGCTTTCTTT. This encodes CASSRADRGLETEAFF.